This T cell receptor (beta chain) was identified in a study of early T cells in non-severe SARS-CoV-2 infection. Overall study context: Sequenced material consisted of bulk RNA (from unsorted whole blood), and chains were unpaired.

The CDR3 loop spans 15 amino acids. Germline CDR1 is LGHNT and CDR2 is FRNRAP. The ends were cut back, 5 bases at V and 5 bases at J, with 16 bases in the middle. Tagging with unique molecular identifiers was applied to individual cDNA molecules. TCRdb independently ran MiXCR on the 5' RACE reads; one entry per CDR3 protein. The table shows 40,000 to 65,000 distinct CDR3 sequences, with approximately 8% occurring only once. The chain combines TRBV12-5 with TRBJ2-1, with D perhaps matching TRBD1 or TRBD2 (5 bases each). This TCR came from an adult who was a healthcare worker with PCR-confirmed SARS-CoV-2 infection or an uninfected control (not recorded which). Sample: whole blood. The CDR3 region is CASGPSGRRHNEQFF. For the CDR3, the DNA is TGTGCTAGTGGTCCCTCGGGGCGGAGACACAATGAGCAGTTCTTC. The full variable domain, with the rest looked up from reference TRBV12-5 and TRBJ2-1, is DARVTQTPRHKVTEMGQEVTMRCQPILGHNTVFWYRQTMMQGLELLAYFRNRAPLDDSGMPKDRFSAEMPDATLATLKIQPSEPRDSAVYFCASGPSGRRHNEQFFGPGTRLTVL.